The sequence of this TCR beta chain was determined in a study of PD-1 blockade in classical Hodgkin lymphoma. The time point here: newly diagnosed, previously untreated cHL patient sample. Isolation of CD8+ T cells from thawed PBMCs used magnetic negative selection. PBMCs representing newly diagnosed, untreated classical Hodgkin lymphoma functioned as the comparison. CDR3 length: 14 amino acids. CDR1 and CDR2 from the germline V gene are LNHDA and SQIVND (reference sequence). Trimming pared 1 base from V and 5 bases from J, leaving 12 bases between. Repertoires were generated with immunoSEQ multiplex PCR, while TCRdb's copy carries only in-frame clones and drops some. The table includes roughly 20,000 clones, approximately 90% detected once.

Sequencing was done on a sample of CD8+ T cells from blood. The clonotype comes from a human donor with classical Hodgkin lymphoma. The gene calls are TRBV19 and TRBJ2-7; D is unclear. In DNA form, the CDR3 reads TGTGCCAGTAGTATAGGGCCCCACGCCGACGAGCAGTACTTC. This sequence encodes CASSIGPHADEQYF.